This note documents a single T cell receptor beta chain sequence. Cohort placement rested on clinical history that participants reported themselves. In the source study's methods: Counts of nucleated cells, estimated from reference gene primer amplification, were obtained. TCRdb's copy holds only in-frame clones and misses some; the assay was immunoSEQ multiplex PCR. That table supplies the V and J calls and clone size; D and trimming were determined from the DNA. This table has roughly 170,000 clones, roughly 84% appearing once. The sample originates from a study of blood T cell repertoires in COVID-19. The sequence came from a man between 60 and 75 years old who had recovered from COVID-19. Sequenced input: PBMCs or T cells enriched from blood (not recorded which).

The CDR3 DNA follows: TGTGCCAGCTCACCACCGTCGACAGTCTACGAGCAGTACTTC. Translation gives CASSPPSTVYEQYF. The rearrangement uses TRBV18 and TRBJ2-7, with D possibly matching TRBD1 (5 bases). The CDR3 sequence is 14 residues long. V was clipped by 0 bases and J by 3 bases, with 9 bases between them. The V gene's germline CDR1 is KGHSH and CDR2 LQKENI.